This T cell receptor beta chain is drawn from a study of metastatic and nonmetastatic thyroid tumors. Study background: For malignant and benign thyroid patients, tumor or nodule tissue and blood were the sources whose repertoires were compared. Study conclusions and caveats: Reported TCR beta diversity, measured in blood and tumor, was significantly higher for malignant thyroid tumors than for benign nodules.

CDR3 length: 17 amino acids. CDR1 is LGHNA, CDR2 YNFKEQ, per germline. Patients were all untreated before their thyroid surgery. This clone was detected only a few times. The antigen is unknown. A much larger clone is a single base away; this may be a read error. This specimen includes other DNA sequences encoding the same CDR3. MiXCR was used by TCRdb to re-call the PCR reads. The sample includes around 40,000 clones, roughly 15% of them seen just once. Sequences were obtained from blood. The J gene is TRBJ1-6, the V gene TRBV4-2; TRBD1 might be the D (5 bases). This receptor was obtained from a male donor with papillary thyroid cancer or a benign thyroid nodule (not recorded which). Some clones in this sample may be carry-over from other donors' samples. The CDR3: CASSRSRGGINNSPLHF. CDR3 DNA sequence: TGTGCCAGCAGCCGATCTAGGGGAGGGATTAATAATTCACCCCTCCACTTC.